This T cell receptor (beta chain) stems from a study of cytomegalovirus exposure and HLA in healthy donors. Whole-study findings and limits: Sequencing likely produced, as an artifact, a cluster of highly shared sequence variants.

This CDR3 contains 12 residues. Germline CDR1 reads ENHRY; CDR2 reads SYGVKD. V trimming: 10 bases; J trimming: 5 bases; junction bases outside the gene matches: 6. Points on this clone: What it binds is unknown.

PCR involved 60 Vbeta and 13 Jbeta primers. Clones were sequenced by immunoSEQ multiplex PCR, and TCRdb holds only the in-frame ones, with some missing. The table lists approximately 270,000 clones, about 80% of them singletons. Sequenced material: PBMCs. V usage is TRBV10-3 and J usage is TRBJ2-7, with 9 bases matching TRBD2. This clonotype was sampled from a girl aged 2-15 years in good health and CMV-seronegative. The CDR3 DNA is TGTGCCACCTTAGCGGGGGACGACGAGCAGTACTTC. This gives the protein CATLAGDDEQYF.